A selection of T cell receptor beta chains follows, all from one sample in a study of Ad26.COV2.S vaccination and SARS-CoV-2 variants. TCRdb's copy holds only in-frame clones and misses some; the assay was immunoSEQ multiplex PCR. The sample has around 340,000 clones; about 87% are singletons. The sample consisted of peripheral blood, taken in a trial of Ad26.COV2.S vaccine versus placebo. Every receptor here comes from a person between 18 and 65 years old who received the Ad26.COV2.S COVID-19 vaccine or a placebo. Each CDR3 is given with its conserved first and last residue. The order of the fields is V gene, J gene, CDR3 protein.

v_call: TRBV7-8; j_call: TRBJ1-2; cdr3_aa: CASSLSGGANYGYTF
v_call: TRBV27; j_call: TRBJ2-7; cdr3_aa: CASSADTSGSWYEQYF
v_call: TRBV6-4; j_call: TRBJ1-2; cdr3_aa: CASSDSLGYGYTF
v_call: TRBV3-1/TRBV3-2; j_call: TRBJ2-6; cdr3_aa: CASTLRLPASGANVLTF
v_call: TRBV7-2; j_call: TRBJ2-7; cdr3_aa: CASSFLGTYYEQYF
v_call: TRBV4-3; j_call: TRBJ2-7; cdr3_aa: CASSQDFQGAEQYF
v_call: TRBV5-6; j_call: TRBJ1-6; cdr3_aa: CASSLRQGARHSYNSPLHF
v_call: TRBV18; j_call: TRBJ2-3; cdr3_aa: CASSRGSGGVQYF
v_call: TRBV7-2; j_call: TRBJ2-7; cdr3_aa: CASSLARDSYEQYF
v_call: TRBV7-2; j_call: TRBJ2-7; cdr3_aa: CASSLGRDSGAYEQYF
v_call: TRBV19; j_call: TRBJ1-2; cdr3_aa: CASSIRQEGGYTF
v_call: TRBV6-5; j_call: TRBJ2-7; cdr3_aa: CASSYGQGAYEQYF
v_call: TRBV29-1; j_call: TRBJ2-6; cdr3_aa: CSVRFLGGGSSGANVLTF
v_call: TRBV6-5; j_call: TRBJ1-3; cdr3_aa: CASRPRTRNTIYF
v_call: TRBV7-2; j_call: TRBJ1-1; cdr3_aa: CASSLGGRVNTEAFF
v_call: TRBV6-2/TRBV6-3; j_call: TRBJ2-7; cdr3_aa: CASSEFRGSYEQYF
v_call: TRBV11-1; j_call: TRBJ2-4; cdr3_aa: CASSLAGLSGHIQYF
v_call: TRBV11-3; j_call: TRBJ2-3; cdr3_aa: CASSLFGGDTQYF
v_call: TRBV5-8; j_call: TRBJ1-4; cdr3_aa: CASSLFPGTTNEKLFF
v_call: TRBV7-8; j_call: TRBJ2-3; cdr3_aa: CASSLDVGRGTDTQYF
v_call: TRBV15; j_call: TRBJ2-3; cdr3_aa: CATSRVASGVSTDTQYF
v_call: TRBV4-3; j_call: TRBJ2-7; cdr3_aa: CASSLQIYYGSTYEQYF
v_call: TRBV4-1; j_call: TRBJ1-3; cdr3_aa: CASSLRVPADGNTIYF
v_call: TRBV11-3; j_call: TRBJ2-6; cdr3_aa: CASSPGTGSSGANVLTF
v_call: TRBV5-1; j_call: TRBJ1-3; cdr3_aa: CASRPGQGNTIYF
v_call: TRBV19; j_call: TRBJ1-2; cdr3_aa: CASRAESNYGYTF